The 27 T cell receptor beta chains below were found in one sample sequenced in a study of T cell clonality in common variable immunodeficiency. The assay was immunoSEQ multiplex PCR, and TCRdb's table has in-frame clones only and misses some. The counts give about 42,000 clones, none of them seen only once; around 6% is held by the top ten. These receptors have no identified antigens. Study-level points and caveats: In common variable immunodeficiency, TCR beta chains reportedly carried fewer deletions and N-nucleotide insertions.

Sequencing used peripheral blood mononuclear cells. The receptors here all came from a human donor with common variable immunodeficiency.

The CDR3 is CASSLAGLVEETQYF. The sequenced part of the CDR3 DNA is TGTGCCAGCAGCTTAGCGGGACTAGTTGAAGAGACC. This chain uses TRBV7-6 with TRBJ2-5, with 8 bases fitting TRBD2. The read ends 3 residues shy of where the CDR3 ends; the end is completed using the germline J gene. With V trimmed by 0 bases and J by 3 bases, 3 bases remained unmatched. CDR3 length: 15 residues. CDR1 and CDR2 (germline): SGHVS, FNYEAQ.

The table lists this clone with many counts. The read halts 3 residues ahead of the CDR3 end, with the missing end drawn from the germline J gene. The rearrangement links TRBV20-1 to TRBJ2-5; D unclear. Trimming took off 6 bases at V and 5 bases at J, with 10 bases between the two ends. The CDR3 length is 11 residues. Germline V gene lookup returns CDR1 DFQATT and CDR2 SNEGSKA (reference sequence). Partial CDR3 DNA: TGCAGTGCCCGCGGTGGGGAGACC. Protein sequence: CSARGGET. The full CDR3 protein reads CSARGGETQYF.

In this sample, this clone turned up many times. The CDR3 goes on 3 residues after the read ends, and that part is filled in from the germline J gene. V is TRBV7-2 and J is TRBJ2-3; a possible D gene is TRBD2 (7 bases). Germline V gene data show CDR1 as SGHTA and CDR2 as FQGNSA. The CDR3 loop spans 14 amino acids. With 1 base removed from V and 6 bases from J, the gap between germline ends came to 11 bases. The chain's CDR3 is CASSLGGGRDTQYF. The covered CDR3 bases are TGTGCCAGCAGCTTAGGCGGGGGCCGGGATACG.

This clone has a handful of counts. The CDR3 region is CASSIGDNYRYTQYF. The covered CDR3 bases are TGTGCCAGTAGTATCGGAGATAATTACAGATACACG. The genes are TRBV19 and TRBJ2-3; D call uncertain. The CDR3 end lies 3 residues beyond the end of the read and is filled in from the germline J gene. CDR1 is LNHDA and CDR2 is SQIVND in the germline V gene (reference sequence). The CDR3 is 15 residues long.

This clone came up a few times. The read falls 3 residues short of the CDR3 end, and the missing part is taken from the germline J gene. The chain has TRBV11-3 and TRBJ2-1; 7 positions agree with TRBD1. The V gene end was trimmed by 4 bases and the J gene end by 6 bases; junction bases not matched to a gene: 3. CDR1 and CDR2 (germline): SGHNT, YENEEA. The CDR3 runs 13 residues. Partial CDR3 DNA: TGTGCCAGCAGCTCCAGGGGGATCAATGAG. Its translation is CASSSRGINE. Given in full, the CDR3 is CASSSRGINEQFF.

This clone was found many times. The read comes to an end 3 residues before the CDR3 does, leaving the germline J gene to fill in the end. The chain links TRBV23-1 to TRBJ2-5; 11 bases fit TRBD2. Being an ORF, TRBV23-1 has a function that is uncertain. CDR3 size: 16 residues. With 6 bases clipped from V and 0 bases from J, the junction kept 6 bases outside the gene matches. The part of the CDR3 DNA that was read is TGCGCCAGCAGCTCCGGACTAGCGGGTTACCAAGAGACC. Amino acid sequence: CASSSGLAGYQET. The complete CDR3 reads CASSSGLAGYQETQYF.

This clone has a handful of counts. The read terminates 3 residues ahead of where the CDR3 ends, so the germline J gene completes it. The V call is TRBV18, the J call TRBJ1-2; 8 positions match TRBD1. The CDR3 runs to 13 residues. Germline CDR1 reads KGHSH; CDR2 reads LQKENI. The part of the CDR3 DNA that was read is TGTGCCAGCTCACCGGGACAGGAGATGGGC. It translates to CASSPGQEMG. The whole CDR3 is CASSPGQEMGYTF.

The CDR3 bases that were read are TGTGCCAGCAGCTGGACAGGAGAACGTAATGAAAAA. As protein: CASSWTGERNEK. The complete CDR3 reads CASSWTGERNEKLFF. The rearrangement uses TRBV5-6 and TRBJ1-4, with 7 bases identical to TRBD1. With the read ending 3 residues before the CDR3 end, the germline J gene is used to fill in that end. Per germline, CDR1 SGHDT and CDR2 YYEEEE. The J segment lost 4 bases and the V segment lost 3 bases, leaving 6 bases of the junction unmatched. This CDR3 spans 15 amino acids.

Regarding this clone: Read sequence stops 3 residues before the CDR3 end, and the germline J gene provides the missing end. The genes are TRBV7-9 and TRBJ2-5, with a weak D call TRBD1 (6 bases). Trimming cost V 5 bases and J 6 bases, with 13 bases left between them. Germline values: CDR1 SEHNR, CDR2 FQNEAQ (reference sequence). The CDR3 totals 13 residues. The CDR3 region is CASSPRDKKTQYF. CDR3 DNA (partial): TGTGCCAGCAGCCCCCGGGACAAAAAGACC.

A note on this clone: The CDR3 end lies 3 residues beyond the end of the read and is filled in from the germline J gene. This chain joins TRBV18 and TRBJ2-7; 10 bases are a match to TRBD1. Germline V lookup: CDR1 KGHSH, CDR2 LQKENI. Losses at the gene ends were 4 bases for V and 4 bases for J; bases not matched to a gene: 7. The CDR3 runs 15 residues. CDR3 bases read: TGTGCCAGCTCACTTACCGGGACAGGGGAATACGAG. It is translated as CASSLTGTGEYE. The complete CDR3 reads CASSLTGTGEYEQYF.

This clone has just a few counts. The CDR3 end lies 3 residues beyond the end of the read and is filled in from the germline J gene. This chain connects TRBV18 to TRBJ2-2; maybe TRBD2 (7 bases). The CDR3 loop spans 16 amino acids. Germline V CDR1 and CDR2: KGHSH, LQKENI. Trimming shortened V by 0 bases and J by 2 bases, and 10 bases separated the two germline ends. The CDR3 bases that were read are TGTGCCAGCTCACCACCCGGGGGGCTAAACACCGGGGAG. This encodes CASSPPGGLNTGE. The CDR3 in full is CASSPPGGLNTGELFF.

This clone was found many times. The read finishes 3 residues shy of the CDR3 end, and the germline J gene is used to complete it. The chain carries TRBV19 and TRBJ2-7; TRBD1 matches 8 bases. The CDR3 is 15 residues long. Trimming cost V 5 bases and J 0 bases; bases outside gene matches: 6. Germline CDR1 is LNHDA and CDR2 is SQIVND (reference sequence). Partial CDR3 DNA: TGTGCCAGTAGTCTTCAGGGGGCCGGCTCCTACGAG. Translating gives CASSLQGAGSYE. The complete CDR3 sequence is CASSLQGAGSYEQYF.

This clone was detected a few times. The CDR3 end falls 3 residues outside the read, so it is completed with the germline J gene. The rearrangement uses TRBV5-1 and TRBJ2-7; TRBD2 agrees at 9 bases. The CDR3 spans 14 residues. Losses at the gene ends were 3 bases for V and 5 bases for J; bases not matched to a gene: 6. From germline, CDR1 is SGHRS and CDR2 YFSETQ. CDR3: CASSSAGGGDEQYF. Incomplete CDR3 DNA: TGCGCCAGCAGCTCAGCGGGAGGAGGAGACGAG.

This clone was observed at least ten times. The sequenced CDR3 bases are TGTGCCAGCTTGAGAACCGGGACACTGAACACTGAA. Protein: CASLRTGTLNTE. The full CDR3 sequence reads CASLRTGTLNTEAFF. This sequence joins TRBV5-5 and TRBJ1-1; possible D gene TRBD1, 6 bases. From the germline J gene comes the end of the CDR3, since the read stops 3 residues before it. This CDR3 is 15 amino acids long. CDR1 and CDR2 (germline): SGHKS, YYEKEE (reference sequence). V was clipped by 7 bases and J by 0 bases, with 16 bases between them.

This clone was recorded at least ten times. The read terminates 3 residues before the CDR3 end, so the remaining end is supplied by the germline J gene. V and J are TRBV30 and TRBJ1-4; possible D gene TRBD1, 6 bases. V was shortened by 0 bases and J by 4 bases, with 12 bases between the two germline ends. The CDR3 consists of 15 residues. Germline V gene lookup returns CDR1 GTSNPN and CDR2 SVGIG (reference sequence). The CDR3 sequence is CAWSVRDRYNEKLFF. CDR3 DNA (partial): TGTGCCTGGAGTGTACGAGACAGGTATAATGAAAAA.

This clone was counted a few times. Sequencing ends 3 residues short of the CDR3 end; the germline J gene provides the rest. The chain couples TRBV19 to TRBJ1-5; TRBD1 aligns across 10 bases. There are 13 residues in the CDR3. From germline, CDR1 is LNHDA and CDR2 SQIVND (reference sequence). The trim removed 5 bases at V and 7 bases at J, leaving 2 bases unmatched. CDR3 DNA (partial): TGTGCCAGTAGTCCGACAGGGGGCCAGCCC. This translates into CASSPTGGQP. The whole CDR3 reads CASSPTGGQPQHF.

This clone appeared a few times. Coverage ceases 3 residues before the CDR3 finishes, and the germline J gene fills in the end. The chain carries TRBV19 and TRBJ2-4; 7 bases align to TRBD1. CDR1 is LNHDA, CDR2 SQIVND, per germline (reference sequence). This CDR3 contains 16 residues. J lost 2 bases, V lost 4 bases, and 8 bases had no gene match. CDR3 DNA (partial): TGTGCCAGTAGTAAAGGACAGGCCAACTCCAAAAACATT. Translation gives CASSKGQANSKNI. The complete CDR3 sequence is CASSKGQANSKNIQYF.

With respect to this clone: The sequence runs out 3 residues before the end of the CDR3; the remainder is reconstructed from the germline J gene. V usage is TRBV30 and J usage is TRBJ2-7, with TRBD1 identical over 11 bases. The germline V gene has CDR1 GTSNPN and CDR2 SVGIG (reference sequence). Losses at the gene ends were 5 bases for V and 6 bases for J; bases not matched to a gene: 6. CDR3 length: 13 residues. CDR3 sequence reads: CAWARTGGVEQYF. The DNA read from the CDR3 is TGTGCCTGGGCGAGGACAGGGGGCGTCGAG.

Note on this clone: The DNA ends 3 residues before the CDR3 does, and the rest of the CDR3 is filled in from the germline J gene. The chain combines TRBV5-6 with TRBJ2-5; the D is unclear. V lost 0 bases to trimming and J lost 0 bases, with 6 bases between them. Germline loops: CDR1 SGHDT, CDR2 YYEEEE. This CDR3 comprises 14 residues. The sequenced CDR3 bases are TGTGCCAGCAGCTTGGGCAGGAACCAAGAGACC. This encodes CASSLGRNQET. In full, the CDR3 reads CASSLGRNQETQYF. The complete variable domain, with remaining parts taken from reference TRBV5-6 and TRBJ2-5, reads DAGVTQSPTHLIKTRGQQVTLRCSPKSGHDTVSWYQQALGQGPQFIFQYYEEEERQRGNFPDRFSGHQFPNYSSELNVNALLLGDSALYLCASSLGRNQETQYFGPGTRLLVL.

This clone was detected many times. The CDR3 end is not reached by the read, which stops 3 residues before it; the germline J gene fills it in. The chain joins TRBV6-1 to TRBJ2-2; 7 positions match TRBD2. With V trimmed by 1 base and J by 3 bases, 5 bases remained unmatched. Germline loops: CDR1 MNHNS, CDR2 SASEGT. The CDR3 covers 16 residues. CDR3 DNA, as far as it was read: TGTGCCAGCAGTGAAGTTCAGGGAGGGGACACCGGGGAG. Residues: CASSEVQGGDTGE. The whole CDR3 sequence reads CASSEVQGGDTGELFF.

Remarks on this clone: The DNA ends 3 residues before the CDR3 does, and the rest of the CDR3 is filled in from the germline J gene. The chain uses TRBV7-8 and TRBJ1-2, with D maybe TRBD1 (5 bases). The CDR3 totals 13 residues. Germline loops: CDR1 SGHVS, CDR2 FQNEAQ. V lost 5 bases and J 0 bases, leaving 7 bases between the germline ends. Incomplete CDR3 DNA: TGTGCCAGCAGCCGAGGGGCTAACTATGGC. Protein sequence: CASSRGANYG. The full-length CDR3 reads as CASSRGANYGYTF.

A word on this clone: An end of the junction does not agree with germline; a read error may underlie this. Read sequence stops 3 residues before the CDR3 end, and the germline J gene provides the missing end. This chain uses TRBV18 with TRBJ1-1; 11 bases agree with TRBD1. CDR1 is KGHSH and CDR2 is LQKENI in the germline V gene. CDR3 length: 16 amino acids. The CDR3: CASSPGTGGLNTKAFF. The CDR3 DNA, read in part, is TGTGCCAGCTCACCAGGGACAGGGGGTTTGAACACTAAA.

To note about this clone: The read halts 3 residues ahead of the CDR3 end, with the missing end drawn from the germline J gene. This rearrangement joins TRBV19 to TRBJ2-3; the D gene is possibly TRBD1 (5 bases). Between the trimmed V and J ends, which lost 3 bases and 0 bases, there was a span of 13 bases. The length of the CDR3 is 16 residues. Per germline, CDR1 LNHDA and CDR2 SQIVND (reference sequence). CDR3 sequence: CASSITGETSTDTQYF. CDR3 bases read: TGTGCCAGTAGTATTACAGGAGAAACTAGCACAGATACG.

This clone was recorded a few times. Sequencing ends 3 residues short of the CDR3 end; the germline J gene provides the rest. The V call is TRBV2, the J call TRBJ2-7; 14 nucleotides match TRBD2. The germline CDR1 and CDR2 sequences are SNHLY and FYNNEI. There are 16 residues in the CDR3. The J segment lost 3 bases and the V segment lost 2 bases, leaving 3 bases of the junction unmatched. CDR3 residues: CASSERGLAGDYEQYF. CDR3 DNA, as far as it was read: TGTGCCAGCAGTGAACGGGGACTAGCGGGGGACTACGAG.

Turning to this clone: The read falls 3 residues short of the CDR3 end, and the missing part is taken from the germline J gene. V is TRBV7-8 and J is TRBJ2-7; the match to TRBD1 covers 7 bases. From germline, CDR1 is SGHVS and CDR2 FQNEAQ. This CDR3 has 17 residues. The ends lost 4 bases at V and 3 bases at J; junction bases unmatched: 15. This chain's CDR3 is CASSSGQALRLNYEQYF. Partial CDR3 DNA: TGTGCCAGCAGCTCCGGACAGGCCCTTCGACTGAACTACGAG. The whole variable domain, remainder taken from reference TRBV7-8 and TRBJ2-7, is GAGVSQSPRYKVAKRGQDVALRCDPISGHVSLFWYQQALGQGPEFLTYFQNEAQLDKSGLPSDRFFAERPEGSVSTLKIQRTQQEDSAVYLCASSSGQALRLNYEQYFGPGTRLTVT.

Comments on this clone: The read gets to within 3 residues of the CDR3 end, and the germline J gene fills in the rest. V is TRBV10-3 and J is TRBJ2-5; 7 bases are a match to TRBD1. With V trimmed by 6 bases and J by 2 bases, 3 bases remained unmatched. The CDR3 totals 13 residues. Germline V lookup: CDR1 ENHRY, CDR2 SYGVKD. This CDR3 reads CAIRPTGQETQYF. Incomplete CDR3 DNA: TGTGCCATCAGACCGACAGGGCAAGAGACC.

This clone showed up just a few times. The CDR3 end lies 3 residues beyond the end of the read and is filled in from the germline J gene. The chain has TRBV2 and TRBJ2-2; weak D call: TRBD1 (5 bases). Trimming stripped 2 bases from V and 6 bases from J, with 7 bases between. Germline loops: CDR1 SNHLY, CDR2 FYNNEI. The CDR3 totals 13 residues. Incomplete CDR3 DNA: TGTGCCAGCAGTGAACAGGGCCCCGGGGAG. Translation gives CASSEQGPGE. The whole CDR3 sequence reads CASSEQGPGELFF.